This TCR beta chain stems from a study of CXCR3-negative and CXCR3-positive naive CD8 T cells. Study-wide points: TRB CDR3 hydrophobicity was greater in CXCR3-positive naive cells than in CXCR3-negative naive cells. The TRBV-TRBJ usage of naive CXCR3-negative and CXCR3-positive cells was similar, but that of memory cells differed. Memory CD8+ cells showed much lower diversity, while both naive subsets were comparably high.

The TRB libraries of cDNA were built by UMI-labeled 5' RACE. TCRdb re-called the 5' RACE reads and shows each CDR3 protein once, DNA omitted. This table lists roughly 120,000 distinct CDR3 sequences. Germline lookup yields CDR1 MGHRA and CDR2 YSYEKL. The CDR3 is made up of 13 amino acids. Naive CD8+ T cells carried a CD45RO-CCR7+CD27+CD95- phenotype. Remarks on this clonotype: Antigen unknown.

The sequence was obtained from a human donor in good health. Some clones in this sample may be carry-over from other donors' samples. The sequenced sample consisted of naive CXCR3+ CD8+ T cells from blood. Described subset: CD45RO-CCR7+CD27+CD95- naive CD8+ T cells expressing CXCR3 (TNR3+). V is TRBV4-1 and J is TRBJ1-1; TCRdb reports TRBD1, a call that lacks DNA to check it against. The CDR3 here is CASSQQGFTEAFF.